These T cell receptor beta chains were read from a single sample in a study of cytomegalovirus exposure and HLA in healthy donors. Assay used: immunoSEQ multiplex PCR; TCRdb lists only in-frame clones, some missing. The sample lists more than 90,000 clones; about four fifths were seen once. Specimen: PBMCs. All receptors derive from a man between 45 and 60 years old in good health and CMV-seronegative. Both conserved end residues are part of each CDR3. Each record gives: J gene, D gene, V gene, clone size, CDR3 protein, CDR3 DNA. The D gene is left open where the match is weak. Clone size appears in some rows only: once, few, many, or a class for an expanded clone.

TRBJ2-2 | TRBD1 | TRBV7-9 | - | CASCPGGQGNTGELFF | TGTGCCAGCTGCCCAGGGGGACAGGGGAACACCGGGGAGCTGTTTTTT
TRBJ1-1 | - | TRBV2 | - | CASSNVRSNTEAFF | TGTGCCAGCAGCAACGTCAGAAGTAACACTGAAGCTTTCTTT
TRBJ1-1 | - | TRBV5-1 | once | CASSPPGTVSTEAFF | TGCGCCAGCAGCCCCCCAGGTACAGTGAGCACTGAAGCTTTCTTT
TRBJ1-4 | TRBD1 | TRBV5-5 | - | CASSLAEGGSEKLFF | TGTGCCAGCAGCTTGGCGGAAGGGGGCTCTGAAAAACTGTTTTTT
TRBJ2-3 | TRBD2 | TRBV9 | - | CASSGSGRGTDTQYF | TGTGCCAGCAGCGGGAGCGGGAGGGGGACAGATACGCAGTATTTT
TRBJ1-5 | - | TRBV10-3 | few | CATGSSGDSNQPQHF | TGTGCCACGGGAAGTAGCGGGGATAGCAATCAGCCCCAGCATTTT
TRBJ2-5 | TRBD2 | TRBV5-1 | - | CASSWGLAGLQETQYF | TGCGCCAGCAGCTGGGGACTAGCGGGCCTCCAAGAGACCCAGTACTTC
TRBJ2-1 | - | TRBV7-3 | - | CASSLKMGSYNEQFF | TGTGCCAGCAGCTTAAAAATGGGCTCGTACAATGAGCAGTTCTTC
TRBJ2-1 | TRBD2 | TRBV13 | - | CASSLGGGRTYNEQFF | TGTGCCAGCAGCTTAGGAGGCGGGAGGACTTACAATGAGCAGTTCTTC
TRBJ2-2 | - | TRBV4-1 | - | CASSPRTDNTGELFF | TGCGCCAGCAGCCCGAGGACAGACAACACCGGGGAGCTGTTTTTT
TRBJ2-2 | TRBD2 | TRBV19 | - | CASSPETSGRTNTGELFF | TGTGCCAGTAGTCCTGAGACTAGCGGGAGGACGAACACCGGGGAGCTGTTTTTT
TRBJ2-7 | - | TRBV28 | - | CASSLSSYEQYF | TGTGCCAGCAGTTTGAGCTCCTACGAGCAGTACTTC
TRBJ2-5 | - | TRBV5-1 | - | CASQEQGAETQYF | TGCGCCAGCCAAGAGCAGGGTGCTGAGACCCAGTACTTC
TRBJ2-7 | TRBD2 | TRBV27 | - | CASSLTSGTLSYEQYF | TGTGCCAGCAGTTTAACTAGCGGGACCCTTTCCTACGAGCAGTACTTC
TRBJ1-1 | - | TRBV28 | - | CASSLAGVTEAFF | TGTGCCAGCAGTTTGGCAGGGGTTACTGAAGCTTTCTTT
TRBJ2-2 | TRBD1 | TRBV7-2 | - | CASRGQGAGELFF | TGTGCCAGCAGGGGACAGGGAGCCGGGGAGCTGTTTTTT
TRBJ1-1 | TRBD1 | TRBV7-9 | - | CASSPTGGVAFF | TGTGCCAGCAGCCCGACAGGGGGGGTAGCTTTCTTT
TRBJ2-3 | - | TRBV4-2 | - | CASSQDQRSTDTQYF | TGTGCCAGCAGCCAAGATCAGCGGTCCACAGATACGCAGTATTTT
TRBJ2-7 | - | TRBV9 | once | CASSSTPAGEQYF | TGTGCCAGCAGCTCGACCCCCGCGGGGGAGCAGTACTTC
TRBJ2-3 | - | TRBV9 | - | CASSSTPRGTDTQYF | TGTGCCAGCAGCTCAACTCCCCGGGGCACAGATACGCAGTATTTT
TRBJ2-3 | - | TRBV21-1 | once | CASSKHGLLTDTQYF | TGTGCCAGCAGCAAACATGGGCTTCTCACAGATACGCAGTATTTT
TRBJ2-7 | - | TRBV9 | - | CASSVGGKNEQYF | TGTGCCAGCAGCGTAGGAGGTAAAAACGAGCAGTACTTC
TRBJ2-3 | TRBD2 | TRBV9 | once | CASSVRTSGRDTQYF | TGTGCCAGCAGCGTACGGACTAGCGGGAGGGATACGCAGTATTTT
TRBJ2-5 | - | TRBV29-1 | - | CSAALEGAVRTKRKETQYF | TGCAGCGCCGCCCTAGAAGGGGCCGTTCGGACTAAGAGAAAAGAGACCCAGTACTTC
TRBJ2-3 | TRBD2 | TRBV4-3 | once | CASSQELAGGNADTQYF | TGCGCCAGCAGCCAGGAACTAGCGGGAGGGAATGCAGATACGCAGTATTTT
TRBJ2-6 | - | TRBV7-3 | - | CASSLRGRGAGANVLTF | TGTGCCAGCAGCTTACGGGGCAGGGGTGCTGGGGCCAACGTCCTGACTTTC
TRBJ1-5 | - | TRBV2 | - | CASRLGGNQPQHF | TGTGCCAGCAGATTAGGAGGGAATCAGCCCCAGCATTTT
TRBJ2-7 | TRBD1 | TRBV5-1 | - | CASSSHSPGDRVSYEQYF | TGCGCCAGCAGCTCGCACAGCCCGGGGGACAGGGTCTCCTACGAGCAGTACTTC
TRBJ2-3 | TRBD2 | TRBV5-1 | - | CASSLTSGTDTQYF | TGCGCCAGCAGCCTAACTAGCGGCACAGATACGCAGTATTTT
TRBJ2-5 | TRBD1 | TRBV15 | - | CATSRDRWTQETQYF | TGTGCCACCAGCAGGGACAGGTGGACACAAGAGACCCAGTACTTC
TRBJ2-5 | - | TRBV5-6 | - | CASQRSGSSGWETQYF | TGTGCCAGCCAACGGTCAGGGTCGTCAGGGTGGGAGACCCAGTACTTC
TRBJ1-1 | - | TRBV27 | - | CASSLWPLNTEAFF | TGTGCCAGCAGTTTGTGGCCGCTGAACACTGAAGCTTTCTTT
TRBJ2-5 | - | TRBV7-2 | - | CASSLVKRQETQYF | TGTGCCAGCAGCTTAGTGAAGAGGCAAGAGACCCAGTACTTC
TRBJ2-7 | TRBD2 | TRBV7-2 | - | CASATSGSYEQYF | TGTGCCAGTGCGACTAGCGGCTCCTACGAGCAGTACTTC
TRBJ2-1 | TRBD2 | TRBV2 | - | CASTGGRNEQFF | TGTGCCAGCACGGGCGGGAGGAATGAGCAGTTCTTC
TRBJ2-1 | TRBD1 | TRBV29-1 | - | CSVLSGTGPYNEQFF | TGCAGCGTTCTATCCGGGACAGGGCCCTACAATGAGCAGTTCTTC